This T cell receptor beta chain was profiled in a study of blood T cells in healthy people across ages. A remark on this clonotype: Its antigen is undetermined.

General study results and limits: Greater diversity and more naive CD4+ cells were seen in long-lived donors than in aged donors.

Together with a sample-barcoded 5' primer, a J-beta primer mix was included in a second PCR lasting about 7 to 12 cycles. TCRdb processed the 5' RACE reads anew with MiXCR; each CDR3 protein has one entry. The data hold hundreds of thousands of distinct CDR3 sequences, with roughly 32% observed a single time. Germline values: CDR1 SGHTA, CDR2 FQGNSA. The CDR3 totals 13 residues. V shed 8 bases and J shed 5 bases, with 15 bases lying between them. V usage is TRBV7-2 and J usage is TRBJ1-1; the D gene is possibly TRBD1 (5 bases). Sequencing was done on a sample of blood. The sequence was collected from a woman of 80 years or more in good health. This chain's CDR3 is CASELARGTEAFF. The CDR3 region has the DNA TGTGCCAGCGAATTGGCACGGGGGACTGAAGCTTTCTTT.